What follows are 10 T cell receptor beta chains derived from one specimen sequenced in a study of blood T cell repertoires in COVID-19. Produced via immunoSEQ multiplex PCR; TCRdb's table is partial and in-frame only. The sample carries about 120,000 clones, nearly 90% recorded once. Sequenced material: peripheral blood. The receptors derive from an older woman with COVID-19, enrolled during active disease.

This chain joins TRBV11-2 and TRBJ2-2; D remains unclear. This CDR3 has 13 amino acids. Trimming took off 5 bases at V and 6 bases at J, with 10 bases between the two ends. Germline loops: CDR1 SGHAT, CDR2 FQNNGV. The CDR3 is CASSAPEAGELFF. CDR3 sequence (DNA): TGTGCCAGCAGCGCACCTGAGGCCGGGGAGCTGTTTTTT.

This chain uses TRBV3-1 (or the pseudogene TRBV3-2) with TRBJ2-5; 13 positions match TRBD2. The germline gives CDR1 LGHDT, CDR2 YNNKEL (reference sequence). The CDR3 spans 16 residues. Trimming took 1 base from V and 4 from J; bases not matched to a gene: 3. The CDR3 protein is CASSQVGTSGVETQYF. The DNA for the CDR3 is TGTGCCAGCAGCCAAGTAGGGACTAGCGGGGTAGAGACCCAGTACTTC.

This clone was detected ten times or more. The chain recombines TRBV5-4 with TRBJ1-1; 8 bases map to TRBD1. The V gene end was trimmed by 0 bases and the J gene end by 2 bases; junction bases not matched to a gene: 3. The CDR3 totals 15 residues. Germline V gene sequence: CDR1 SGHNT, CDR2 YYREEE (reference sequence). The CDR3 DNA follows: TGTGCCAGCAGCTTGGGTCCAGGGGGCAACACTGAAGCTTTCTTT. Translating it yields CASSLGPGGNTEAFF.

The rearrangement joins TRBV19 to TRBJ1-1, with 9 bases identical to TRBD1. J lost 5 bases, V lost 4 bases, and 8 bases had no gene match. This CDR3 is built from 15 residues. The germline CDR1 and CDR2 sequences are LNHDA and SQIVND (reference sequence). The CDR3, as DNA: TGTGCCAGTAGTACTTACGACAGGGGGAGGACTGAAGCTTTCTTT. Protein product: CASSTYDRGRTEAFF.

The table lists this clone with a few counts. This sample includes further DNA sequences coding for the same CDR3. The J gene is TRBJ1-2, the V gene TRBV12-3 or TRBV12-4; D remains unclear. The CDR3 consists of 12 residues. The V end was cut by 5 bases, the J end by 0 bases, with 4 bases between. The CDR3: CASSPSNYGYTF. DNA of the CDR3: TGTGCCAGCAGTCCCTCTAACTATGGCTACACCTTC.

In its sample, this clone was seen a few times. V and J are TRBV4-3 and TRBJ2-2; 9 bases are shared with TRBD2. With 0 bases clipped from V and 3 bases from J, the junction kept 2 bases outside the gene matches. From germline, CDR1 is LGHNA and CDR2 YSLEER. The CDR3 consists of 16 residues. CDR3 DNA: TGCGCCAGCAGCCAAGATCGCGGGGGGGACACCGGGGAGCTGTTTTTT. The encoded protein is CASSQDRGGDTGELFF.

Sample share makes this clone medium-sized (0.01 to 0.1%). V and J are TRBV4-2 and TRBJ1-3; D perhaps matches TRBD1 (5 bases). Germline V CDR1 and CDR2: LGHNA, YNFKEQ. Trimming removed 1 base at V and 6 bases at J, with 10 bases between. There are 14 residues in the CDR3. The CDR3 bases are TGTGCCAGCAGCCAAGGCAGGGAGGCAAACACCATATATTTT. The encoded protein is CASSQGREANTIYF.

The rearrangement uses TRBV10-2 and TRBJ1-3, with TRBD1 matching 7 bases. Trimming at V came to 7 bases and at J to 8 bases, leaving 8 bases not matched to a gene. In germline, CDR1 is WSHSY, CDR2 SAAADI. CDR3 length equals 13 residues. The CDR3 nucleotides read TGCGCCAGCACTCCGGGACAGTCTGACACCATATATTTT. This sequence encodes CASTPGQSDTIYF.

The chain joins TRBV18 to TRBJ1-1; 7 positions match TRBD1. V lost 2 bases, J lost 3 bases, and 3 bases stayed unmatched. Germline V CDR1 and CDR2: KGHSH, LQKENI. The CDR3 consists of 14 residues. CDR3 DNA sequence: TGTGCCAGCTCACCAATGCAGGGGGACACTGAAGCTTTCTTT. Amino acids: CASSPMQGDTEAFF.

The chain joins TRBV4-2 to TRBJ1-6; 7 nucleotides align to TRBD1. CDR1 is LGHNA, CDR2 YNFKEQ, per germline. The J segment lost 7 bases and the V segment lost 4 bases, leaving 4 bases of the junction unmatched. CDR3 length: 14 amino acids. The CDR3 sequence: CASSPGQENSPLHF. The CDR3 bases are TGTGCCAGCAGCCCCGGACAGGAGAATTCACCCCTCCACTTT.